The clone carrying this T cell receptor beta chain was recorded at least ten times. The target antigen is unknown. In germline, CDR1 is KGHSH, CDR2 LQKENI. Trimming removed 6 bases from V and 3 bases from J; junction bases left unmatched: 6. The CDR3 spans 15 residues. These data originate in a study of T cells after yellow fever vaccination. Regarding the study as a whole: The secondary response was weaker, and its peak arrived faster, on day 5 versus 15.

It was through 5'RACE template switching that TCR cDNA was made, with a universal primer site and UMIs added. TCRdb called the 5' RACE reads again in MiXCR, with one record for every CDR3 protein. This table holds approximately 450,000 distinct CDR3 sequences, over 15% found once. The chain links TRBV18 to TRBJ1-2; 11 bases map to TRBD1. The sequence derives from a man aged 18 to 29 who received the YFV17D yellow fever vaccine. The source material was PBMCs, sampled before the yellow fever booster vaccination. The CDR3 loop reads CASSQGQGAYYGYTF. The DNA for the CDR3 is TGTGCCAGCTCCCAAGGACAGGGGGCGTACTATGGCTACACCTTC.